This TCR beta chain was found in a study of blood T cell repertoires in COVID-19. In germline, CDR1 is ENHRY, CDR2 SYGVKD. V was clipped by 2 bases and J by 6 bases; unmatched bases: 9. The CDR3 spans 16 residues. The method was immunoSEQ multiplex PCR; TCRdb's version includes in-frame clones alone and lacks a portion of them. The sample has more than 200,000 clones, around 87% seen once. This clone is a singleton in its sample. Seattle's enrolled individuals joined amid active infection and were then monitored longitudinally. The TCR originated in a woman in her fifties or sixties with COVID-19, enrolled during active disease. Sequencing was performed on peripheral blood. J is TRBJ1-4 and V is TRBV10-3; 7 bases map to TRBD1. This chain's CDR3 is CAISETRQGWDEKLFF. The CDR3 coding sequence is TGTGCCATCAGTGAGACACGACAGGGCTGGGATGAAAAACTGTTTTTT.